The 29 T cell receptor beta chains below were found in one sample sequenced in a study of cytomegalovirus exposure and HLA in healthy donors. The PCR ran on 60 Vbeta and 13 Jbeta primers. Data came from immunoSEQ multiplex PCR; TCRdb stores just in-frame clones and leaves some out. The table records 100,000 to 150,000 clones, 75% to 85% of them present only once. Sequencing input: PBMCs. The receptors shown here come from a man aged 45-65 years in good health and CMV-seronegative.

The CDR3 here is CASSFDRYAVPAFF. The CDR3, as DNA: TGTGCCAGCAGCTTCGACAGGTATGCCGTCCCCGCTTTCTTT. The rearrangement links TRBV5-8 to TRBJ1-1; D might be TRBD1 (6 bases). Germline V gives CDR1 SGHTS, CDR2 YDEGEE. Trimming removed 2 bases at V and 11 bases at J, with 19 bases between. The CDR3 length is 14 residues. The full variable domain, its missing parts supplied by reference TRBV5-8 and TRBJ1-1, is EAGVTQSPTHLIKTRGQQATLRCSPISGHTSVYWYQQALGLGLQFLLWYDEGEERNRGNFPPRFSGRQFPNYSSELNVNALELEDSALYLCASSFDRYAVPAFFGQGTRLTVV.

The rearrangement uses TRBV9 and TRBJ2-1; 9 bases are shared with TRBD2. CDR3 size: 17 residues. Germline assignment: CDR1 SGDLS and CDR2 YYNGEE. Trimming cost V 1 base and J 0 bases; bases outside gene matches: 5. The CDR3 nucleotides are TGTGCCAGCAGCGTAAGGTCTAGCGGGGACTCCTACAATGAGCAGTTCTTC. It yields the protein CASSVRSSGDSYNEQFF. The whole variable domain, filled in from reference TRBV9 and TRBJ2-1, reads DSGVTQTPKHLITATGQRVTLRCSPRSGDLSVYWYQQSLDQGLQFLIQYYNGEERAKGNILERFSAQQFPDLHSELNLSSLELGDSALYFCASSVRSSGDSYNEQFFGPGTRLTVL.

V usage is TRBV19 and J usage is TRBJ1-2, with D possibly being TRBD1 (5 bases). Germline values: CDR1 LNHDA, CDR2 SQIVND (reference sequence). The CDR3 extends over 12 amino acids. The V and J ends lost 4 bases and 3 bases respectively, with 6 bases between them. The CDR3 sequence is CASSRGDYGYTF. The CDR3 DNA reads TGTGCCAGTAGTAGGGGGGACTATGGCTACACCTTC.

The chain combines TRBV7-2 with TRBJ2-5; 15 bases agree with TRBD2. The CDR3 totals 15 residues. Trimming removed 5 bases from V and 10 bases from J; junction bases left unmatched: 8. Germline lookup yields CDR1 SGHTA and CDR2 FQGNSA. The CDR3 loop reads CASSPPGTSGGIQYF. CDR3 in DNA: TGTGCCAGCAGCCCCCCCGGGACTAGCGGGGGGATCCAGTACTTC.

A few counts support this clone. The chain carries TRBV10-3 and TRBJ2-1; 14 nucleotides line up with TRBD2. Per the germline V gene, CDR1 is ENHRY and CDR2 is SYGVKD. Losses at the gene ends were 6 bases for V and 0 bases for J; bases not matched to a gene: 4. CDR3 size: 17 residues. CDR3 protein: CAIRGTSGGPSYNEQFF. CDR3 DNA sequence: TGTGCCATCAGAGGGACTAGCGGGGGCCCCTCCTACAATGAGCAGTTCTTC.

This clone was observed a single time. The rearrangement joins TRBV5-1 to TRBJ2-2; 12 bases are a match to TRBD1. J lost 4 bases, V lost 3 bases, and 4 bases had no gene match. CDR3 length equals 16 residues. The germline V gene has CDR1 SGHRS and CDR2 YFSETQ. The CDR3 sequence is CASSSGTGGGTGELFF. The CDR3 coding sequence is TGCGCCAGCAGCTCCGGGACAGGGGGCGGCACCGGGGAGCTGTTTTTT.

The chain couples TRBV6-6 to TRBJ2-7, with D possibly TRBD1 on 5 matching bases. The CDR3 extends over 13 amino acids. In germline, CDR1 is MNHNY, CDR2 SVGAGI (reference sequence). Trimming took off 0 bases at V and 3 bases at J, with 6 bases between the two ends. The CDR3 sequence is CASSYSTVYEQYF. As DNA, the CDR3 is TGTGCCAGCAGTTACTCGACAGTCTACGAGCAGTACTTC.

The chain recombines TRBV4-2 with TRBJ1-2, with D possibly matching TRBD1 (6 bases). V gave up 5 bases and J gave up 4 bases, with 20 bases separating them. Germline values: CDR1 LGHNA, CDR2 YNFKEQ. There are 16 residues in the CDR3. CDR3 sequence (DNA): TGTGCCAGCAGCTTAACCTCCGGGGACAAGTTCTATGGCTACACCTTC. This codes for CASSLTSGDKFYGYTF.

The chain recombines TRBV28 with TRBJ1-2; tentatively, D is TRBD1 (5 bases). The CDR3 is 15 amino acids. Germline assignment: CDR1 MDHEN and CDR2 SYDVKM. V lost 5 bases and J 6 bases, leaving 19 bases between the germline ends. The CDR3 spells CASSKEVAGRDGYTF. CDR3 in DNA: TGTGCCAGCAGTAAAGAGGTGGCAGGGAGGGATGGCTACACCTTC.

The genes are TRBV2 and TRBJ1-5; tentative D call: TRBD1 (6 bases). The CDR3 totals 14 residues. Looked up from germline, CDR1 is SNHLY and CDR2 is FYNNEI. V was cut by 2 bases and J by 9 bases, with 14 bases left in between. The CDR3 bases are TGTGCCAGCAGTGAACTGGACAGCAGTGGGCCCCAGCATTTT. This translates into CASSELDSSGPQHF. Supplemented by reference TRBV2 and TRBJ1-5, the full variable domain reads EPEVTQTPSHQVTQMGQEVILRCVPISNHLYFYWYRQILGQKVEFLVSFYNNEISEKSEIFDDQFSVERPDGSNFTLKIRSTKLEDSAMYFCASSELDSSGPQHFGDGTRLSIL.

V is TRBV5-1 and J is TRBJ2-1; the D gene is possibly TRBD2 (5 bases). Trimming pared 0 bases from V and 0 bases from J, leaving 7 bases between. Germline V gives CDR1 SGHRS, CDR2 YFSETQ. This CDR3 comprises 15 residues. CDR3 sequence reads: CASSLVRVSYNEQFF. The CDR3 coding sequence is TGCGCCAGCAGCTTGGTGCGGGTCTCCTACAATGAGCAGTTCTTC.

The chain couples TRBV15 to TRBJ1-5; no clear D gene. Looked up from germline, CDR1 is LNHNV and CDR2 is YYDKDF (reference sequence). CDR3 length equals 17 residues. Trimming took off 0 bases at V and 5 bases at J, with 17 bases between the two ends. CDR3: CATSREESEKVDQPQHF. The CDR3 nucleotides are TGTGCCACCAGCAGAGAGGAGTCGGAGAAGGTTGATCAGCCCCAGCATTTT.

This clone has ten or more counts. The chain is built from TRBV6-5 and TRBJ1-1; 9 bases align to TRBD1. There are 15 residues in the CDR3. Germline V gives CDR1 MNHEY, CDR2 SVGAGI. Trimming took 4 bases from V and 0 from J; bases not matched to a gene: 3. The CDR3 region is CASSSDRGMNTEAFF. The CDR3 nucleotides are TGTGCCAGCAGTTCAGACAGGGGGATGAACACTGAAGCTTTCTTT.

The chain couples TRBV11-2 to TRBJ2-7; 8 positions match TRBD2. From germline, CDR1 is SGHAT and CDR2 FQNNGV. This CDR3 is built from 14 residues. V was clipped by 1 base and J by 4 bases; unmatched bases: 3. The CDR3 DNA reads TGTGCCAGCAGCTTAGGAGCGGGGGAATACGAGCAGTACTTC. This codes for CASSLGAGEYEQYF.

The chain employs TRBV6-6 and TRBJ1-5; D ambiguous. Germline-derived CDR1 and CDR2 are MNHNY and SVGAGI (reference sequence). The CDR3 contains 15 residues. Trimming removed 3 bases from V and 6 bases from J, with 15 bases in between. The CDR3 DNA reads TGTGCCAGCAGTTATGGGCTGGGTACCGGTCAGCCCCAGCATTTT. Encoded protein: CASSYGLGTGQPQHF.

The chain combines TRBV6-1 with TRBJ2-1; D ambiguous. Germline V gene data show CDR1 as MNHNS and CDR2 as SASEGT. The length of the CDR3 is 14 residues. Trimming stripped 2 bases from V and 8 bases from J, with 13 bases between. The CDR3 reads CASSETPSSDEQFF. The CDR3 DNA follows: TGTGCCAGCAGTGAAACGCCCTCGAGCGATGAGCAGTTCTTC.

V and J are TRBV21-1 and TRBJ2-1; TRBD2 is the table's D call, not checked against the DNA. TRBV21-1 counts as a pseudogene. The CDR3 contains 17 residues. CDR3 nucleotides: TGTGCCAGCAGCAAAGGATCCCGCGGGGGGCCTGGCAATGAGCAGTTCTTC. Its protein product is CASSKGSRGGPGNEQFF.

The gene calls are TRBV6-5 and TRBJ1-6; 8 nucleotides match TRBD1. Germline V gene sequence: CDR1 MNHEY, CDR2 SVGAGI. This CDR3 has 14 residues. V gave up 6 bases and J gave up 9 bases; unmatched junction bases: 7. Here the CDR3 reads CASSSRDRRSPLHF. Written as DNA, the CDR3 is TGTGCCAGCAGCAGCCGGGACAGGCGTTCACCCCTCCACTTT.

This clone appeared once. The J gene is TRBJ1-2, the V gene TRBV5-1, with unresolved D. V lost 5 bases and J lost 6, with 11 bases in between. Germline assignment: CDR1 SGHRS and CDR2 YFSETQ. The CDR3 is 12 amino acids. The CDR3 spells CASSPGGDGYTF. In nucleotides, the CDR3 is TGCGCCAGCAGTCCGGGCGGGGATGGCTACACCTTC.

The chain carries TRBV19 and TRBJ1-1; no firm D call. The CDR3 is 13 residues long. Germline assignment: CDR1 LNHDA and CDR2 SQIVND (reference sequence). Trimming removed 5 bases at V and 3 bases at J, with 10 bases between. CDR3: CASSWRVDTEAFF. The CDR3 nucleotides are TGTGCCAGTAGTTGGAGGGTCGACACTGAAGCTTTCTTT.

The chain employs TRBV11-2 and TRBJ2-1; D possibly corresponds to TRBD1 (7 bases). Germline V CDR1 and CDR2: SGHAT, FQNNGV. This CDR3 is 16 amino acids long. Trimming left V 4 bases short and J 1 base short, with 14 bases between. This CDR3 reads CASSSRRGRSYNEQFF. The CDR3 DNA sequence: TGTGCCAGCAGCTCCCGGAGGGGGCGGTCCTACAATGAGCAGTTCTTC. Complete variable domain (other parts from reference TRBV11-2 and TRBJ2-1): EAGVAQSPRYKIIEKRQSVAFWCNPISGHATLYWYQQILGQGPKLLIQFQNNGVVDDSQLPKDRFSAERLKGVDSTLKIQPAKLEDSAVYLCASSSRRGRSYNEQFFGPGTRLTVL.

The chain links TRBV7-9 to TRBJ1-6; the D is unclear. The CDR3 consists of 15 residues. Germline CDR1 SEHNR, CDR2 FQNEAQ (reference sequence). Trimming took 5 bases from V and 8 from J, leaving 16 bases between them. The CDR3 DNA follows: TGTGCCAGCAGCCCCCCGGGGATCGGCTATTCACCCCTCCACTTT. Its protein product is CASSPPGIGYSPLHF.

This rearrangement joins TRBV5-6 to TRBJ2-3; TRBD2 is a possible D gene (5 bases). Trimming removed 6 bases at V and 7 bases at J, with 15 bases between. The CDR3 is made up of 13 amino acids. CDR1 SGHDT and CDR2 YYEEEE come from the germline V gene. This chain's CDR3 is CASKGRARNTQYF. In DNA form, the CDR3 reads TGTGCCAGCAAAGGGAGAGCAAGAAATACGCAGTATTTT.

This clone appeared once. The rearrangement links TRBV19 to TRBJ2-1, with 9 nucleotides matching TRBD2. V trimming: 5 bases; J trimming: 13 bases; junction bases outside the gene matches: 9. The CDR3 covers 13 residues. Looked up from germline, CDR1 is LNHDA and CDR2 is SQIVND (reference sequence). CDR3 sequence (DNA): TGTGCCAGTAGTTCGGAGTCCGGGACTAGCCAGTTCTTC. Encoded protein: CASSSESGTSQFF.

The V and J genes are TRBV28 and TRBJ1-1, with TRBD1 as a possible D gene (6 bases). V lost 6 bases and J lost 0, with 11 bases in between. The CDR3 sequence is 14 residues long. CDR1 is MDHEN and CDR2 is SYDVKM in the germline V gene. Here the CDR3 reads CASRYTGMNTEAFF. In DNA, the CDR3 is TGTGCCAGCAGGTACACAGGGATGAACACTGAAGCTTTCTTT.

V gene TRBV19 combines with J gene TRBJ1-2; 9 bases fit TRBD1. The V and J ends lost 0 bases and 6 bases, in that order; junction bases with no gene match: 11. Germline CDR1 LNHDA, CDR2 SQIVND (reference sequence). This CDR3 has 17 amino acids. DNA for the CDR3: TGTGCCAGTAGTATAGATCTCACAGGGGGCGGAGTAGATGGCTACACCTTC. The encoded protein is CASSIDLTGGGVDGYTF.

CDR3 region: CASSLNRTGFGSNQPQHF. CDR3 DNA: TGTGCCAGCAGCTTAAACCGGACAGGTTTCGGGAGCAATCAGCCCCAGCATTTT. V gene TRBV7-3 combines with J gene TRBJ1-5, with 7 nucleotides matching TRBD1. The CDR3 extends over 18 amino acids. V trimming: 1 base; J trimming: 1 base; junction bases outside the gene matches: 10. Germline CDR1 reads SGHTA; CDR2 reads FQGTGA.

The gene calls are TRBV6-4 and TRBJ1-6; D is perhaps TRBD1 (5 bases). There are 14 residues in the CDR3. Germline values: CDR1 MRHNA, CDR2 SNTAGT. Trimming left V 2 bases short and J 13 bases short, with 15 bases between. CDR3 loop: CASSDGGGPTPLHF. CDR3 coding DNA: TGTGCCAGCAGTGACGGGGGAGGACCGACGCCCCTCCACTTT.

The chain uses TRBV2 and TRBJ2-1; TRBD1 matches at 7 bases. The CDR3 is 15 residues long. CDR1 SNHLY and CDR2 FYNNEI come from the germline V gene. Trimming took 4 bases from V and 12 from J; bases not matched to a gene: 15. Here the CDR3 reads CASSGVWDSSQGQFF. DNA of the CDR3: TGTGCCAGCAGTGGGGTTTGGGACAGTTCCCAGGGGCAGTTCTTC.